This is a list of T cell receptor beta chains from one sample in a study of blood T cell repertoires in COVID-19. Clones were sequenced by immunoSEQ multiplex PCR, and TCRdb holds only the in-frame ones, with some missing. The sample records under 300,000 clones, about 80% being singletons. The specimen was peripheral blood. The origin of the receptors is a woman in her fifties or sixties who had recovered from COVID-19. Both conserved end residues are part of each CDR3. D genes are given only for firm matches. Part of the rows lack a size; the others show once, few, many or a class for expanded clones.

v_call	d_call	clone_size	j_call	cdr3_nt	cdr3_aa
TRBV19	.	once	TRBJ1-4	TGTGCCAGTAGTGTTGGGACACTGGAAAAACTGTTTTTT	CASSVGTLEKLFF
TRBV5-1	TRBD1	.	TRBJ2-3	TGCGCCAGCAGCTTGGGAGGGACAGCCCGGGCAGATACGCAGTATTTT	CASSLGGTARADTQYF
TRBV28	TRBD1	.	TRBJ2-5	TGTGCCAGCAAGGGACAGGTTGAGACCCAGTACTTC	CASKGQVETQYF
TRBV14	.	.	TRBJ2-6	TGTGCCAGCAGCCCTCCCACCCTCAGGTCTCCGTTGGCCAACGTCCTGACTTTC	CASSPPTLRSPLANVLTF
TRBV7-2	.	.	TRBJ2-7	TGTGCCAGCAGCGTTGGACAGTTCTACGAGCAGTACTTC	CASSVGQFYEQYF
TRBV27	TRBD2	.	TRBJ2-1	TGTGCCAGCAGTCTCCCGACTAGCGGGTACGCTGAGCAGTTCTTC	CASSLPTSGYAEQFF
TRBV4-2	.	.	TRBJ2-3	TGTGCCAGCAGCCAAGTTCAAATAAGCGGGTTTAGCACAGATACGCAGTATTTT	CASSQVQISGFSTDTQYF
TRBV3-1/TRBV3-2	.	many	TRBJ2-1	TGTGCCAGCAGCCAGTTAGCGGCGACCTACAATGAGCAGTTCTTC	CASSQLAATYNEQFF
TRBV28	.	.	TRBJ1-5	TGTGCCAGCAGTTTATCGACAGGCTACAATCAGCCCCAGCATTTT	CASSLSTGYNQPQHF
TRBV28	TRBD2	.	TRBJ2-7	TGTGCCAGCAGTTTAGGGACTAGCGGGAACCTGCCTTACGAGCAGTACTTC	CASSLGTSGNLPYEQYF
TRBV7-3	TRBD2	.	TRBJ2-1	TGTGCCAGCAGCTCGTCCGGGGGGGCAGCTGAGCAGTTCTTC	CASSSSGGAAEQFF
TRBV7-2	TRBD2	few	TRBJ2-2	TGTGCCAGCAGCTTAACTAGCGGGTATACGAACACCGGGGAGCTGTTTTTT	CASSLTSGYTNTGELFF
TRBV9	.	.	TRBJ2-3	TGTGCCAGCAGCGTGGCCTCTCCAGATACGCAGTATTTT	CASSVASPDTQYF
TRBV5-4	.	.	TRBJ2-3	TGTGCCAGCAGTCGTGGCGAGGGACTGAGCACAGATACGCAGTATTTT	CASSRGEGLSTDTQYF
TRBV7-9	TRBD2	.	TRBJ2-2	TGTGCCAGCAGACTAGCGGGGGCCGGATGGACCGGGGAGCTGTTTTTT	CASRLAGAGWTGELFF
TRBV30	TRBD1	.	TRBJ1-2	TGTGCCCGGGGACAGGGCAGCTATGGCTACACCTTC	CARGQGSYGYTF
TRBV19	.	few	TRBJ1-3	TGTGCCAGTATAAACCTCTACTCTGGAAACACCATATATTTT	CASINLYSGNTIYF
TRBV18	.	.	TRBJ2-7	TGTGCCAGCTCACCAGATTTGTGGGGGGACCCTGAGCAGTACTTC	CASSPDLWGDPEQYF
TRBV2	.	.	TRBJ2-3	TGTGCCAGCAGCCAACGAGGGACTTACACAGATACGCAGTATTTT	CASSQRGTYTDTQYF
TRBV14	TRBD2	.	TRBJ2-3	TGTGCCAGCAGCCAAATAGCGGGGGTCACAGATACGCAGTATTTT	CASSQIAGVTDTQYF
TRBV30	.	.	TRBJ1-4	TGTGCCTGCCTTCGGTTTGAGTCGGGGGTGTCTGAAAAACTGTTTTTT	CACLRFESGVSEKLFF
TRBV5-4	TRBD1	once	TRBJ2-1	TGTGCCAGCAGCAGAGGGGGCTACCAATCCTACAATGAGCAGTTCTTC	CASSRGGYQSYNEQFF
TRBV21-1	.	.	TRBJ2-7	TGTGCCAGCAGCAAAGGCGGGACAGGAGGGTCCTACGAGCAGTACTTC	CASSKGGTGGSYEQYF
TRBV29-1	TRBD1	.	TRBJ2-7	TGCAGCGTTGTCGGACAGGGGATGGACGAGCAGTACTTC	CSVVGQGMDEQYF
TRBV27	TRBD1	.	TRBJ1-6	TGTGCCAGCAGTCACGGACAGGGAGTGGGTTCACCCCTCCACTTT	CASSHGQGVGSPLHF
TRBV6-2/TRBV6-3	.	.	TRBJ2-6	TGTGCCAGCAGCCGCGTGATATCTGGGGCCAACGTCCTGACTTTC	CASSRVISGANVLTF
TRBV28	TRBD1	.	TRBJ1-1	TGTGCCAGCAGTTTACCGGGACAGAGGACTGAAGCTTTCTTT	CASSLPGQRTEAFF
TRBV6-5	.	.	TRBJ1-5	TGTGCCAGCAGGATGGGGGGGGATAGCAATCAGCCCCAGCATTTT	CASRMGGDSNQPQHF
TRBV5-1	.	.	TRBJ2-3	TGCGCCAGCAGCTTGGCGGGTGATACGCAGTATTTT	CASSLAGDTQYF
TRBV7-2	TRBD1	.	TRBJ2-1	TGTGCCAGCAGTATCGGACAGGGGCATGGTGAGCAGTTCTTC	CASSIGQGHGEQFF
TRBV5-1	TRBD1	.	TRBJ2-2	TGCGCCAGCAGCCCGAGAGGGACAGGGGCCGGGGAGCTGTTTTTT	CASSPRGTGAGELFF
TRBV5-4	TRBD1	once	TRBJ2-2	TGTGCCAGCAGCTCCCGGACAGGGTTAAGCACCGGGGAGCTGTTTTTT	CASSSRTGLSTGELFF
TRBV29-1	.	few	TRBJ2-7	TGCAGCGTTGAAGACAGGGAAACCTACGAGCAGTACTTC	CSVEDRETYEQYF
TRBV24-1	TRBD1	.	TRBJ1-2	TGTGCCACCAGGGGACAGGGTTACGGCTACACCTTC	CATRGQGYGYTF
TRBV13	.	medium-sized	TRBJ2-7	TGTGCCAGCAGCTTATCAGGGGAGTCCTACGAGCAGTACTTC	CASSLSGESYEQYF
TRBV5-1	.	.	TRBJ1-5	TGCGCCAGCAGCTTGGAAGCGGGAGGTTTGAATCAGCCCCAGCATTTT	CASSLEAGGLNQPQHF
TRBV4-3	.	.	TRBJ2-7	TGCGCCAGCAGCCAGGCCCTCGGGGACGAGCAGTACTTC	CASSQALGDEQYF
TRBV7-9	TRBD1	.	TRBJ1-4	TGTGCCAGCAGCCCACAGGGGGCGGTAGCTAATGAAAAACTGTTTTTT	CASSPQGAVANEKLFF
TRBV18	.	.	TRBJ2-1	TGTGCCAGCTCATCTCAGGACGAGGGGCAGTTCTTC	CASSSQDEGQFF
TRBV4-3	.	.	TRBJ1-2	TGCGCCAGCAGCCAAGAGGGAGGGTTAAGTCCTGGCTACACCTTC	CASSQEGGLSPGYTF
TRBV19	TRBD1	.	TRBJ1-5	TGTGCCAGTAGTATTACGGGACAGAGCAATCAGCCCCAGCATTTT	CASSITGQSNQPQHF
TRBV25-1	TRBD1	.	TRBJ2-7	TGTGCCAGCAGTGGCGCGGACAGGTACCACGAGCAGTACTTC	CASSGADRYHEQYF
TRBV4-3	TRBD1	once	TRBJ1-2	TGCGCCAGCAGCCAAGATTTTTTGGACAGGCCCGCGGGAGGCTACACCTTC	CASSQDFLDRPAGGYTF
TRBV5-4	TRBD1	.	TRBJ2-7	TGTGCCAGCAGCAACCGACAGGGGGACTACGAGCAGTACTTC	CASSNRQGDYEQYF
TRBV4-3	TRBD1	.	TRBJ1-2	TGCGCCAGCAGCCACGGGACAGGGGGCTGGGGCTACACCTTC	CASSHGTGGWGYTF
TRBV5-1	.	many	TRBJ2-1	TGCGCCAGCAGCTGGGGAGATCTCGAGCAGTTCTTC	CASSWGDLEQFF
TRBV24-1	.	.	TRBJ2-5	TGTGCCACCAGTGACCCTACAGGGAAAGAGACCCAGTACTTC	CATSDPTGKETQYF
TRBV2	.	.	TRBJ2-2	TGTGCCAGCAGTGAAGCCAGGACAAACACCGGGGAGCTGTTTTTT	CASSEARTNTGELFF
TRBV28	.	.	TRBJ1-1	TGTGCCAGCAACCCGACCGGGACACGGGCAATCTACACTGAAGCTTTCTTT	CASNPTGTRAIYTEAFF
TRBV7-8	TRBD1	.	TRBJ2-7	TGTGCCAGCAGCTTATCCGGGACAGGGTTATACGAGCAGTACTTC	CASSLSGTGLYEQYF
TRBV18	.	.	TRBJ1-5	TGTGCCAGCTCACTATCCCTCGGGGGTGAACAGCCCCAGCATTTT	CASSLSLGGEQPQHF
TRBV6-2/TRBV6-3	.	.	TRBJ2-1	TGTGCCAGCAGTTACTCGACTAGAGCCCCATTCACAGTTGACAATGAGCAGTTCTTC	CASSYSTRAPFTVDNEQFF
TRBV6-2/TRBV6-3	.	.	TRBJ2-7	TGTGCCAGCAGTTCCGTCTCCTACGAGCAGTACTTC	CASSSVSYEQYF